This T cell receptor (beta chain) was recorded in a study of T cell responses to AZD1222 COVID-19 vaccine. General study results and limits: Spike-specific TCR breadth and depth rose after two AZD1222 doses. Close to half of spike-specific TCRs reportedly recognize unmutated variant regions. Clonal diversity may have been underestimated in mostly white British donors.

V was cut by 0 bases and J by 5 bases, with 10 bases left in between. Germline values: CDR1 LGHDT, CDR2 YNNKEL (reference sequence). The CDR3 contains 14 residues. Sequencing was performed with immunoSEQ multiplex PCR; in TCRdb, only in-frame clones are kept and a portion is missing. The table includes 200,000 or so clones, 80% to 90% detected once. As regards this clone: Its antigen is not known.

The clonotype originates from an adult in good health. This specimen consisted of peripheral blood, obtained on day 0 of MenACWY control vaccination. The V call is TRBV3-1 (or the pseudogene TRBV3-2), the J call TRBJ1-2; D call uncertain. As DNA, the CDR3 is TGTGCCAGCAGCCAAGATCGGGCGGGGTATGGCTACACCTTC. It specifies CASSQDRAGYGYTF.